This is a list of T cell receptor beta chains from one sample in a study of identical twins. Each CDR3 protein gets one entry after TCRdb re-called the 5' RACE reads with MiXCR. The table lists roughly 700,000 distinct CDR3 sequences, approximately 9% of them singletons, with roughly 0.97% in the top ten. These records were also assigned to another study, of yellow fever vaccine responses in identical twins.

The sample was PBMCs. The receptors were sampled from a woman aged 18-29 years in good health. Both conserved end residues are part of each CDR3. The D gene is left open where the match is weak. A clone size is listed for some rows: how often the clone was seen (once, few, many), or a class if it is expanded.

d_call	j_call	v_call	clone_size	cdr3_nt	cdr3_aa
NA	TRBJ2-3	TRBV6-2/TRBV6-3	NA	TGTGCCAGCACTTTTGGCACAGATACGCAGTATTTT	CASTFGTDTQYF
TRBD1	TRBJ2-7	TRBV7-2	NA	TGTGCCAGCACACCCACCGGGACAGGGAACTACGAGCAGTACTTC	CASTPTGTGNYEQYF
NA	TRBJ2-1	TRBV4-3	NA	TGCGCCAGCAGCCAACGTCTATGGAGTGAGCAGTTCTTC	CASSQRLWSEQFF
NA	TRBJ2-7	TRBV6-5	many	TGTGCCAGCAGTTACTCGGGCCACGAGCAGTACTTC	CASSYSGHEQYF
TRBD2	TRBJ2-7	TRBV5-1	NA	TGCGCCAGCAGCCCCAGTGCGGGGGGGAGCTCCTACGAGCAGTACTTC	CASSPSAGGSSYEQYF
NA	TRBJ2-1	TRBV18	NA	TGTGCCAGCTCACCATCTGCGTATGAGCAGTTCTTC	CASSPSAYEQFF
NA	TRBJ2-1	TRBV5-6	NA	TGTGCCAGCAGCTCCCACTCTAGCGCTGAGCAGTTCTTC	CASSSHSSAEQFF
NA	TRBJ2-1	TRBV12-3/TRBV12-4	many	TGTGCCAGCAGTTTGGGAGCCCACAATGAGCAGTTCTTC	CASSLGAHNEQFF
TRBD2	TRBJ2-5	TRBV12-3/TRBV12-4	few	TGTGCCAGCAGTTTAGGAGGTGTCGGGGGGGATGGGACCCAGTACTTC	CASSLGGVGGDGTQYF
NA	TRBJ2-1	TRBV4-2	NA	TGTGCCAGCAGCCAAGATCTTTACGTTTCCTTC	CASSQDLYVSF
TRBD1	TRBJ2-7	TRBV9	few	TGTGCCAGCAGCGTGAGGGACAGGGGGCCAAACGAGCAGTACTTC	CASSVRDRGPNEQYF
NA	TRBJ2-4	TRBV12-3/TRBV12-4	few	TGTGCCAGCAGTTTTTTTGGACTAGCCAAAAACATTCAGTACTTC	CASSFFGLAKNIQYF
NA	TRBJ2-3	TRBV28	NA	TGTGCCAGCAGTGATGTAGGGGCCACAGATACGCAGTATTTT	CASSDVGATDTQYF
NA	TRBJ2-3	TRBV11-1	NA	TGTGCCAGCAGCTACGGACTGTTAATTAGCACAGATACGCAGTATTTT	CASSYGLLISTDTQYF
NA	TRBJ2-3	TRBV7-9	NA	TGTGCCAGCAGCTTAGTCTCGGTAGATACGCAGTATTTT	CASSLVSVDTQYF
TRBD1	TRBJ2-1	TRBV5-1	NA	TGCGCCAGCAGCTTGGGAGGGGGCCAGTACAATGAGCAGTTCTTC	CASSLGGGQYNEQFF
NA	TRBJ2-5	TRBV25-1	NA	TGTGCCAGCAGTGAATCAGGCGGATGGGAGACCCAGTACTTC	CASSESGGWETQYF
NA	TRBJ2-3	TRBV9	NA	TGTGCCAGCAGCGTAGTCTCAGCAGATACGCAGTATTTT	CASSVVSADTQYF
NA	TRBJ2-3	TRBV27	few	TGTGCCAGCGCCCTTATCGGTAGCGGATTCACAGATACGCAGTATTTT	CASALIGSGFTDTQYF
TRBD2	TRBJ2-3	TRBV4-3	many	TGCGCCAGCAGCCAAGGAGGGGCTAGCGGGAGCACAGATACGCAGTATTTT	CASSQGGASGSTDTQYF
NA	TRBJ1-6	TRBV30	few	TGTGCCTGGAGTGTTAGGGACTTCTATAATTCACCCCTCCACTTT	CAWSVRDFYNSPLHF
TRBD1	TRBJ2-1	TRBV24-1	many	TGTGCCACCAGTGACGGACAGGGTTACAATGAGCAGTTCTTC	CATSDGQGYNEQFF
NA	TRBJ2-5	TRBV3-1	NA	TGTGCCAGCTGCCAAGGGGCAGGGGGAGGAGAGACCCAGTACTTC	CASCQGAGGGETQYF
NA	TRBJ2-3	TRBV9	few	TGTGCCAGCAGCGATAGGGACCGGACCACAGATACGCAGTATTTT	CASSDRDRTTDTQYF
TRBD2	TRBJ2-1	TRBV6-1	few	TGTGCCAGCAGAACCCCGGGACTAGCGGGATACAATGAGCAGTTCTTC	CASRTPGLAGYNEQFF
NA	TRBJ2-2	TRBV4-3	NA	TGCGCCAGCAGCCAATTTCCTCGGGAGCTGTTTTTT	CASSQFPRELFF
NA	TRBJ2-2	TRBV24-1	few	TGTGCCACCAGTGACTGGGTGGACACCGGGGAGCTGTTTTTT	CATSDWVDTGELFF
NA	TRBJ2-3	TRBV6-5	many	TGTGCCAGCAGTTACGTGAAGTGGACAGATACGCAGTATTTT	CASSYVKWTDTQYF
TRBD1	TRBJ2-7	TRBV12-3/TRBV12-4	few	TGTGCCAGCAGTCCTTACCGGGACAGGGCCGGAGAGCAGTACTTC	CASSPYRDRAGEQYF
NA	TRBJ1-1	TRBV30	NA	TGTGCCTGGAGACTTAACACTGAAGCTTTCTTT	CAWRLNTEAFF
NA	TRBJ2-5	TRBV12-3/TRBV12-4	NA	TGTGCCAGCAGTACTCTCGGGGAGAGGCGGTACTTC	CASSTLGERRYF
TRBD2	TRBJ2-5	TRBV15	NA	TGTGCCACCAGCAGAGATTCACCCGGGAGGGTAAACACCCAGTACTTC	CATSRDSPGRVNTQYF
TRBD2	TRBJ2-5	TRBV5-5	few	TGTGCCAGCAGCACTCCCCTCGGGGGTCTAGCGGGACAAGAGACCCAGTACTTC	CASSTPLGGLAGQETQYF
TRBD1	TRBJ1-1	TRBV29-1	few	TGCAGCGTTGATGGCGGGACAGCAACTGAAGCTTTCTTT	CSVDGGTATEAFF
NA	TRBJ2-1	TRBV28	NA	TGTGCCAGCAGTCTTATTATGGATGAGCAGTTCTTC	CASSLIMDEQFF
NA	TRBJ2-7	TRBV14	once	TGTGCCAGCAGCCAAAGCGATAGGGCCCACCGATACGAGCAGTACTTC	CASSQSDRAHRYEQYF
NA	TRBJ2-5	TRBV7-3	many	TGTGCCAGCAGCTTACTGGGGACGGAGACCCAGTACTTC	CASSLLGTETQYF
NA	TRBJ2-7	TRBV12-3/TRBV12-4	NA	TGTGCCAGCAGTCTTACAGGGCCCGGCGACTACGAGCAGTACTTC	CASSLTGPGDYEQYF